This T cell receptor (beta chain) originates from a study of cytomegalovirus exposure and HLA in healthy donors. Primers included in the PCR were 60 Vbeta and 13 Jbeta primers. Sequencing was performed with immunoSEQ multiplex PCR; in TCRdb, only in-frame clones are kept and a portion is missing. The sample contains under 200,000 clones, over 75% of which appear only once. In this sample, this clone turned up a few times. There are 18 residues in the CDR3. The donors (healthy individuals) were bone marrow donors. The material sequenced was PBMCs. V and J are TRBV12-2 and TRBJ1-1; no DNA check was done on the table's D call, TRBD1. TRBV12-2 counts as a pseudogene. The clonotype comes from a man aged 55 to 70 in good health and CMV-seronegative. CDR3: CASRLASLLLRQSPEAFF. The CDR3 DNA reads as TGTGCAAGTCGCTTAGCCTCCCTTCTACTCAGACAGTCCCCTGAAGCTTTCTTT.